This T cell receptor (beta chain) was obtained from a study of blood T cell repertoires in COVID-19. Study at large: Nucleic acid was either cDNA or gDNA, and it came from T cells, B-cell-depleted T cells, or PBMCs.

Methods used by the authors: Cell counts per sample came from amplifying reference gene primers. Produced via immunoSEQ multiplex PCR; TCRdb's table is partial and in-frame only. Clone size and the V and J calls come from that table; the DNA yielded D and trimming. Of a few hundred thousand clones in the sample, roughly 88% are singletons; the top ten hold around 3%. The V and J ends lost 8 bases and 2 bases, in that order; junction bases with no gene match: 8. The CDR3 runs to 14 residues. Germline lookup yields CDR1 SEHNR and CDR2 FQNEAQ (reference sequence). The source is a woman aged 25-40 years with active or convalescent COVID-19. Material for sequencing was peripheral blood. This chain links TRBV7-9 with TRBJ2-7; the match to TRBD1 covers 8 bases. The CDR3, as DNA: TGTGCCAGCGGGAGGACAGGGCCAACCTACGAGCAGTACTTC. This sequence encodes CASGRTGPTYEQYF.